A single sample is the source of the 5 T cell receptor beta chains below, sequenced in a study of cytomegalovirus exposure and HLA in healthy donors. Researchers ran the PCR with 60 Vbeta and 13 Jbeta primers. Data came from immunoSEQ multiplex PCR; TCRdb stores just in-frame clones and leaves some out. The table lists 100,000 to 150,000 clones, around 82% of them singletons. The sequenced sample consisted of PBMCs. All receptors derive from a boy aged 5-17 years in good health and CMV-seronegative.

The chain carries TRBV5-1 and TRBJ1-2, with TRBD1 matching over 8 bases. Germline CDR1 is SGHRS and CDR2 is YFSETQ. V was clipped by 6 bases and J by 9 bases; unmatched bases: 10. There are 13 residues in the CDR3. The chain's CDR3 is CASTRTGSDSYTF. The CDR3, as DNA: TGCGCCAGCACCCGGACAGGGTCGGACAGCTACACCTTC.

This sequence joins TRBV5-6 and TRBJ2-7, with 7 nucleotides matching TRBD2. The trim removed 7 bases at V and 0 bases at J, leaving 16 bases unmatched. The CDR3 loop spans 17 amino acids. The germline V gene encodes CDR1 SGHDT and CDR2 YYEEEE. The CDR3 loop reads CASRGTTIQTPSYEQYF. CDR3 DNA sequence: TGTGCCAGCCGCGGGACTACCATACAAACTCCCTCCTACGAGCAGTACTTC.

The rearrangement joins TRBV5-1 to TRBJ1-2, with 7 bases identical to TRBD1. V trimming: 4 bases; J trimming: 3 bases; junction bases outside the gene matches: 6. The CDR3 spans 14 residues. Germline V lookup: CDR1 SGHRS, CDR2 YFSETQ. The CDR3 DNA follows: TGCGCCAGCAGCCCAGGGGACAGCCACTATGGCTACACCTTC. It codes for CASSPGDSHYGYTF.

The chain has TRBV6-6 and TRBJ2-3, with 9 nucleotides matching TRBD2. The germline CDR1 and CDR2 sequences are MNHNY and SVGAGI (reference sequence). The CDR3 consists of 15 residues. V shed 3 bases, J shed 2 bases, and the junction held 3 bases outside the gene matches. The CDR3 sequence: CASSYSGGNTDTQYF. The CDR3 bases are TGTGCCAGCAGTTATAGCGGGGGAAACACAGATACGCAGTATTTT.

The V call is TRBV7-3, the J call TRBJ2-5; perhaps TRBD1 as D (5 bases). The CDR3 has 14 amino acids. V lost 4 bases and J lost 2, with 11 bases in between. CDR1 is SGHTA, CDR2 FQGTGA, per germline. CDR3 sequence (DNA): TGTGCCAGCAGCTATGGGGCACGACAAGAGACCCAGTACTTC. It codes for CASSYGARQETQYF.